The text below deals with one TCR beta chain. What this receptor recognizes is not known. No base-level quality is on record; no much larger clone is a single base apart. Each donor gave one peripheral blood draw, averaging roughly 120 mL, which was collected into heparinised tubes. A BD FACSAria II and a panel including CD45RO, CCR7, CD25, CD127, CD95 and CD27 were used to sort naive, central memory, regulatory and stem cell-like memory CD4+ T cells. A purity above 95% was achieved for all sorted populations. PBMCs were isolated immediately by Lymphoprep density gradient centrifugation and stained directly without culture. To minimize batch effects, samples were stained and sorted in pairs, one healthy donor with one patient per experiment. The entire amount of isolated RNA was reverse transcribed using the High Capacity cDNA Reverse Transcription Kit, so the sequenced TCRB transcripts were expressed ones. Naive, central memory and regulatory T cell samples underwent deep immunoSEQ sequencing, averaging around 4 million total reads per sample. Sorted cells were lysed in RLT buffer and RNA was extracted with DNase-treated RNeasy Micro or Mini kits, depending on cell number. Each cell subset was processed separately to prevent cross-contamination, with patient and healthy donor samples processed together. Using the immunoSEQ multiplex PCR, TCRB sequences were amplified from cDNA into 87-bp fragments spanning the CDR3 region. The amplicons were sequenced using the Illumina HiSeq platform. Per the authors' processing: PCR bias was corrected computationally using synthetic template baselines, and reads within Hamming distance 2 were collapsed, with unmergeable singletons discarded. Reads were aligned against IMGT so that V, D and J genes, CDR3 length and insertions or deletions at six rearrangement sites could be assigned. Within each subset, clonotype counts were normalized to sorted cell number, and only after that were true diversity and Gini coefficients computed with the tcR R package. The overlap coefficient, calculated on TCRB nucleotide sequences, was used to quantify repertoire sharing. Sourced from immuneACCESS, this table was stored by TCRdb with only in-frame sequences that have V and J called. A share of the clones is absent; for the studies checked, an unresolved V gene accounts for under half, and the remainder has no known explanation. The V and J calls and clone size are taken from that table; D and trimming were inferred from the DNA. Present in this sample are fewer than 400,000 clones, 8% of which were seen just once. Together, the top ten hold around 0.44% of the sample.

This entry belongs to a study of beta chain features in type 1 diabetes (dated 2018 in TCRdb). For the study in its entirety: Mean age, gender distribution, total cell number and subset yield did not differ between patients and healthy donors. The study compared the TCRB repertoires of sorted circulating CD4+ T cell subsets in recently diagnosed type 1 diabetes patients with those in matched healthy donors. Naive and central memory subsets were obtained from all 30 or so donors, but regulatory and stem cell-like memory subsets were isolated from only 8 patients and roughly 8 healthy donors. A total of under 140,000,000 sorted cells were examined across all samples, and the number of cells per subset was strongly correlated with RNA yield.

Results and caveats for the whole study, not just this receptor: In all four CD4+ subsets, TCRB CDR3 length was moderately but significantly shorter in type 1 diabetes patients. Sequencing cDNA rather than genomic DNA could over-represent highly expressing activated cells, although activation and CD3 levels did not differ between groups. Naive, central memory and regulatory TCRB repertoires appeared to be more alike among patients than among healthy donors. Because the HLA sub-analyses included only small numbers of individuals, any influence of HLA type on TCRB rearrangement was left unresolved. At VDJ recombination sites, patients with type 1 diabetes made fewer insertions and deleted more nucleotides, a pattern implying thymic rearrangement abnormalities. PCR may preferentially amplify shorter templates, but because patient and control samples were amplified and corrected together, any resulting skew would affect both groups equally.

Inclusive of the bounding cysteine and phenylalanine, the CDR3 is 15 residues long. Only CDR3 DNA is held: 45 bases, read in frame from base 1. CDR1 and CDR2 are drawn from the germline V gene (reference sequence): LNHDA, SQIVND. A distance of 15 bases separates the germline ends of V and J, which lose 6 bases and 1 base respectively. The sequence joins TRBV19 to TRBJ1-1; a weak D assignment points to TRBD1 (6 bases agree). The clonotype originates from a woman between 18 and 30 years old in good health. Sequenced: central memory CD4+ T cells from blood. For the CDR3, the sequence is CASRGVETGNTEAFF. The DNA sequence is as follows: TGTGCCAGTAGAGGAGTTGAGACAGGGAACACTGAAGCTTTCTTT.